Listed here are 22 T cell receptor beta chains from one sample, sequenced in a study of shared clonotypes between healthy human individuals. CD45RO-negative cells were positively selected for CCR7, leaving out terminally differentiated effector memory CD45RA+ cells. The method was immunoSEQ multiplex PCR; TCRdb's version includes in-frame clones alone and lacks a portion of them. In the table there are roughly 1,800,000 clones, about 95% of which are singletons. Sequenced material: naive CD8+ T cells sorted from blood. These receptors came from a man aged 18 to 29 in good health.

The chain combines TRBV9 with TRBJ1-1; 7 bases map to TRBD1. With V trimmed by 0 bases and J by 0 bases, 5 bases remained unmatched. CDR1 is SGDLS, CDR2 YYNGEE, per germline. The CDR3 runs 16 residues. Here the CDR3 DNA reads TGTGCCAGCAGCGTAGGATACAGGGGACTGAACACTGAAGCTTTCTTT. Encoded protein: CASSVGYRGLNTEAFF.

The genes are TRBV7-9 and TRBJ2-3, with 10 nucleotides matching TRBD1. CDR3 length: 16 residues. CDR1 is SEHNR, CDR2 FQNEAQ, per germline (reference sequence). The ends lost 5 bases at V and 3 bases at J; junction bases unmatched: 8. DNA of the CDR3: TGTGCCAGCAGCCCACCGGGGACAGGGGCTACAGATACGCAGTATTTT. It yields the protein CASSPPGTGATDTQYF.

The V gene is TRBV19, the J gene TRBJ1-1; 11 bases align to TRBD1. This CDR3 comprises 15 residues. Germline V gives CDR1 LNHDA, CDR2 SQIVND (reference sequence). V lost 10 bases, J lost 0 bases, and 7 bases stayed unmatched. The DNA for the CDR3 is TGTGCCACCGGACAGGGGGCTGTTATGAACACTGAAGCTTTCTTT. Translated: CATGQGAVMNTEAFF.

Turning to this clone: Additional DNA sequences in this sample encode the identical CDR3. The chain is built from TRBV13 and TRBJ2-1; 9 nucleotides agree with TRBD2. The CDR3 is made up of 15 amino acids. The germline gives CDR1 PRHDT, CDR2 FYEKMQ (reference sequence). V trimming: 0 bases; J trimming: 4 bases; junction bases outside the gene matches: 1. The chain's CDR3 is CASSLGTSGYNEQFF. Written as DNA, the CDR3 is TGTGCCAGCAGCTTAGGGACTAGCGGATACAATGAGCAGTTCTTC.

This clone was seen just once. The chain employs TRBV27 and TRBJ2-5, with TRBD2 as a possible D gene (6 bases). CDR3 length: 15 residues. Germline values: CDR1 MNHEY, CDR2 SMNVEV (reference sequence). Trimming shortened V by 4 bases and J by 2 bases, and 14 bases separated the two germline ends. CDR3 sequence (DNA): TGTGCCAGCAGTTCCGGGACTGGATTACAAGAGACCCAGTACTTC. This gives the protein CASSSGTGLQETQYF.

This chain joins TRBV28 and TRBJ2-1; tentatively, D is TRBD2 (6 bases). V lost 5 bases and J lost 0, with 29 bases in between. CDR3 length equals 21 residues. The germline CDR1 and CDR2 sequences are MDHEN and SYDVKM. CDR3 sequence (DNA): TGTGCCAGCAGTCAACCGTCCAATCAAAAGGGAGGCACGAGCTCCTACAATGAGCAGTTCTTC. Amino acid sequence: CASSQPSNQKGGTSSYNEQFF.

This chain links TRBV30 with TRBJ2-1; 8 positions match TRBD2. The ends lost 2 bases at V and 8 bases at J; junction bases unmatched: 5. The CDR3 is 13 amino acids. Germline V CDR1 and CDR2: GTSNPN, SVGIG (reference sequence). CDR3 sequence: CAWSQRERHEQFF. CDR3 nucleotides: TGTGCCTGGAGTCAGCGGGAGAGGCATGAGCAGTTCTTC.

For the CDR3, the DNA is TGTGCCAGCAGCTACTCCACGGACAATGAGCAGTTCTTC. This translates into CASSYSTDNEQFF. The chain has TRBV5-6 and TRBJ2-1; D gene unclear. V was cut by 3 bases and J by 5 bases, with 9 bases left in between. The germline V gene has CDR1 SGHDT and CDR2 YYEEEE. There are 13 residues in the CDR3. The variable domain in full, completed from reference TRBV5-6 and TRBJ2-1, reads DAGVTQSPTHLIKTRGQQVTLRCSPKSGHDTVSWYQQALGQGPQFIFQYYEEEERQRGNFPDRFSGHQFPNYSSELNVNALLLGDSALYLCASSYSTDNEQFFGPGTRLTVL.

This clone has just one count. This CDR3 reads CASSDRDRQTDTQYF. In nucleotides, the CDR3 is TGTGCCAGTAGCGACCGGGACAGGCAGACAGATACGCAGTATTTT. The J gene is TRBJ2-3, the V gene TRBV19, with TRBD1 matching over 8 bases. V was pared by 6 bases and J by 3 bases, with 8 bases of the junction left unmatched. The CDR3 sequence is 15 residues long. CDR1 is LNHDA, CDR2 SQIVND, per germline (reference sequence). Drawing the rest from reference TRBV19 and TRBJ2-3, the complete variable domain is DGGITQSPKYLFRKEGQNVTLSCEQNLNHDAMYWYRQDPGQGLRLIYYSQIVNDFQKGDIAEGYSVSREKKESFPLTVTSAQKNPTAFYLCASSDRDRQTDTQYFGPGTRLTVL.

The chain uses TRBV2 and TRBJ2-1; TRBD2 might be the D (6 bases). In germline, CDR1 is SNHLY, CDR2 FYNNEI. Trimming took off 4 bases at V and 0 bases at J, with 10 bases between the two ends. The CDR3 loop spans 15 amino acids. The CDR3 DNA sequence: TGTGCCAGCAGTGCGGGACTCAGCTCCTACAATGAGCAGTTCTTC. Its protein product is CASSAGLSSYNEQFF.

V is TRBV7-9 and J is TRBJ2-2; 11 positions match TRBD2. Germline CDR1 is SEHNR and CDR2 is FQNEAQ (reference sequence). The J segment lost 1 base and the V segment lost 3 bases, leaving 4 bases of the junction unmatched. The CDR3 is made up of 17 amino acids. The CDR3 protein is CASSFRLAGQNTGELFF. For the CDR3, the DNA is TGTGCCAGCAGCTTTAGACTAGCGGGACAGAACACCGGGGAGCTGTTTTTT.

The J gene is TRBJ1-2, the V gene TRBV2; D is unresolved. There are 14 residues in the CDR3. V was cut by 3 bases and J by 2 bases, with 10 bases left in between. Germline V CDR1 and CDR2: SNHLY, FYNNEI. The chain's CDR3 is CASSEIGKNYGYTF. CDR3 bases: TGTGCCAGCAGTGAGATAGGGAAGAACTATGGCTACACCTTC.

The CDR3 DNA follows: TGTGCCATCAGCACAGGGACGGGGACTGAAGCTTTCTTT. Translation gives CAISTGTGTEAFF. The chain recombines TRBV10-3 with TRBJ1-1; D is perhaps TRBD1 (6 bases). Germline V CDR1 and CDR2: ENHRY, SYGVKD. Trimming pared 6 bases from V and 5 bases from J, leaving 13 bases between. CDR3 size: 13 residues.

The chain joins TRBV5-5 to TRBJ2-5, with TRBD1 matching 9 bases. This CDR3 has 14 residues. Germline loops: CDR1 SGHKS, CDR2 YYEKEE (reference sequence). Trimming at V came to 4 bases and at J to 5 bases, leaving 6 bases not matched to a gene. The CDR3 DNA reads TGTGCCAGCAGCATACAGGGGGCAAGGGAGACCCAGTACTTC. Translated, it gives CASSIQGARETQYF.

This chain uses TRBV29-1 with TRBJ2-7; D not resolved. Between the trimmed V and J ends, which lost 1 base and 2 bases, there was a span of 9 bases. The CDR3 is 13 residues long. Germline V gene lookup returns CDR1 SQVTM and CDR2 ANQGSEA. CDR3 protein: CSVEVDGTYEQYF. CDR3 nucleotide sequence: TGCAGCGTTGAAGTGGACGGAACCTACGAGCAGTACTTC.

Here the CDR3 DNA reads TGTGCCAGCAGCTTAGGGGGGGCTAGCGGGAGTGATGAGCAGTTCTTC. Translated: CASSLGGASGSDEQFF. The chain uses TRBV7-8 and TRBJ2-1, with 10 bases lining up with TRBD2. The CDR3 contains 16 residues. CDR1 is SGHVS, CDR2 FQNEAQ, per germline. With 1 base clipped from V and 8 bases from J, the junction kept 8 bases outside the gene matches.

CDR3 loop: CASSVRDRTTDTQYF. The CDR3 coding sequence is TGTGCCAGCAGCGTCCGGGACAGGACCACAGATACGCAGTATTTT. The rearrangement links TRBV2 to TRBJ2-3, with 8 bases lining up with TRBD1. The CDR3 sequence is 15 residues long. Germline CDR1 SNHLY, CDR2 FYNNEI. With V trimmed by 6 bases and J by 2 bases, 7 bases remained unmatched.

This sequence joins TRBV4-1 and TRBJ2-5, with D perhaps matching TRBD2 (6 bases). CDR3 length: 14 amino acids. Per germline, CDR1 MGHRA and CDR2 YSYEKL. The V end was cut by 1 base, the J end by 5 bases, with 11 bases between. The CDR3 nucleotides read TGCGCCAGCAGCCAAGCGGGAGAGGGTGAGACCCAGTACTTC. It yields the protein CASSQAGEGETQYF.

V and J are TRBV4-1 and TRBJ2-7; 7 bases align to TRBD2. CDR1 and CDR2 from the germline V gene are MGHRA and YSYEKL. This CDR3 region has 13 residues. V shed 1 base and J 7 bases; nucleotides not matched to a gene: 4. CDR3: CASSQAGGGEQYF. The DNA for the CDR3 is TGCGCCAGCAGCCAAGCGGGAGGTGGAGAGCAGTACTTC.

The chain carries TRBV27 and TRBJ2-7; D unresolved. The CDR3 runs 13 residues. Germline V CDR1 and CDR2: MNHEY, SMNVEV (reference sequence). V gave up 8 bases and J gave up 7 bases, with 18 bases separating them. CDR3 region: CASANDNPEEQYF. The DNA for the CDR3 is TGTGCCAGCGCTAATGATAACCCGGAGGAGCAGTACTTC.

The chain employs TRBV10-3 and TRBJ2-2; a possible D gene is TRBD1 (6 bases). The germline V gene has CDR1 ENHRY and CDR2 SYGVKD. The length of the CDR3 is 15 residues. V was trimmed by 11 bases and J by 7 bases, leaving 23 bases between them. Here the CDR3 reads CAVQDRILPGGELFF. The CDR3 DNA sequence: TGTGCCGTACAAGACAGGATCCTCCCGGGCGGGGAGCTGTTTTTT.

The J gene is TRBJ2-7, the V gene TRBV6-6; tentatively, D is TRBD1 or TRBD2 (6 bases each). Per the germline V gene, CDR1 is MNHNY and CDR2 is SVGAGI (reference sequence). The V gene lost 5 bases and the J gene lost 4 bases, with 15 bases spanning the gap. CDR3 length: 14 amino acids. The CDR3 nucleotides read TGTGCCAGCAGTCACGGGGGCCCCCCTTACGAGCAGTACTTC. It translates to CASSHGGPPYEQYF.